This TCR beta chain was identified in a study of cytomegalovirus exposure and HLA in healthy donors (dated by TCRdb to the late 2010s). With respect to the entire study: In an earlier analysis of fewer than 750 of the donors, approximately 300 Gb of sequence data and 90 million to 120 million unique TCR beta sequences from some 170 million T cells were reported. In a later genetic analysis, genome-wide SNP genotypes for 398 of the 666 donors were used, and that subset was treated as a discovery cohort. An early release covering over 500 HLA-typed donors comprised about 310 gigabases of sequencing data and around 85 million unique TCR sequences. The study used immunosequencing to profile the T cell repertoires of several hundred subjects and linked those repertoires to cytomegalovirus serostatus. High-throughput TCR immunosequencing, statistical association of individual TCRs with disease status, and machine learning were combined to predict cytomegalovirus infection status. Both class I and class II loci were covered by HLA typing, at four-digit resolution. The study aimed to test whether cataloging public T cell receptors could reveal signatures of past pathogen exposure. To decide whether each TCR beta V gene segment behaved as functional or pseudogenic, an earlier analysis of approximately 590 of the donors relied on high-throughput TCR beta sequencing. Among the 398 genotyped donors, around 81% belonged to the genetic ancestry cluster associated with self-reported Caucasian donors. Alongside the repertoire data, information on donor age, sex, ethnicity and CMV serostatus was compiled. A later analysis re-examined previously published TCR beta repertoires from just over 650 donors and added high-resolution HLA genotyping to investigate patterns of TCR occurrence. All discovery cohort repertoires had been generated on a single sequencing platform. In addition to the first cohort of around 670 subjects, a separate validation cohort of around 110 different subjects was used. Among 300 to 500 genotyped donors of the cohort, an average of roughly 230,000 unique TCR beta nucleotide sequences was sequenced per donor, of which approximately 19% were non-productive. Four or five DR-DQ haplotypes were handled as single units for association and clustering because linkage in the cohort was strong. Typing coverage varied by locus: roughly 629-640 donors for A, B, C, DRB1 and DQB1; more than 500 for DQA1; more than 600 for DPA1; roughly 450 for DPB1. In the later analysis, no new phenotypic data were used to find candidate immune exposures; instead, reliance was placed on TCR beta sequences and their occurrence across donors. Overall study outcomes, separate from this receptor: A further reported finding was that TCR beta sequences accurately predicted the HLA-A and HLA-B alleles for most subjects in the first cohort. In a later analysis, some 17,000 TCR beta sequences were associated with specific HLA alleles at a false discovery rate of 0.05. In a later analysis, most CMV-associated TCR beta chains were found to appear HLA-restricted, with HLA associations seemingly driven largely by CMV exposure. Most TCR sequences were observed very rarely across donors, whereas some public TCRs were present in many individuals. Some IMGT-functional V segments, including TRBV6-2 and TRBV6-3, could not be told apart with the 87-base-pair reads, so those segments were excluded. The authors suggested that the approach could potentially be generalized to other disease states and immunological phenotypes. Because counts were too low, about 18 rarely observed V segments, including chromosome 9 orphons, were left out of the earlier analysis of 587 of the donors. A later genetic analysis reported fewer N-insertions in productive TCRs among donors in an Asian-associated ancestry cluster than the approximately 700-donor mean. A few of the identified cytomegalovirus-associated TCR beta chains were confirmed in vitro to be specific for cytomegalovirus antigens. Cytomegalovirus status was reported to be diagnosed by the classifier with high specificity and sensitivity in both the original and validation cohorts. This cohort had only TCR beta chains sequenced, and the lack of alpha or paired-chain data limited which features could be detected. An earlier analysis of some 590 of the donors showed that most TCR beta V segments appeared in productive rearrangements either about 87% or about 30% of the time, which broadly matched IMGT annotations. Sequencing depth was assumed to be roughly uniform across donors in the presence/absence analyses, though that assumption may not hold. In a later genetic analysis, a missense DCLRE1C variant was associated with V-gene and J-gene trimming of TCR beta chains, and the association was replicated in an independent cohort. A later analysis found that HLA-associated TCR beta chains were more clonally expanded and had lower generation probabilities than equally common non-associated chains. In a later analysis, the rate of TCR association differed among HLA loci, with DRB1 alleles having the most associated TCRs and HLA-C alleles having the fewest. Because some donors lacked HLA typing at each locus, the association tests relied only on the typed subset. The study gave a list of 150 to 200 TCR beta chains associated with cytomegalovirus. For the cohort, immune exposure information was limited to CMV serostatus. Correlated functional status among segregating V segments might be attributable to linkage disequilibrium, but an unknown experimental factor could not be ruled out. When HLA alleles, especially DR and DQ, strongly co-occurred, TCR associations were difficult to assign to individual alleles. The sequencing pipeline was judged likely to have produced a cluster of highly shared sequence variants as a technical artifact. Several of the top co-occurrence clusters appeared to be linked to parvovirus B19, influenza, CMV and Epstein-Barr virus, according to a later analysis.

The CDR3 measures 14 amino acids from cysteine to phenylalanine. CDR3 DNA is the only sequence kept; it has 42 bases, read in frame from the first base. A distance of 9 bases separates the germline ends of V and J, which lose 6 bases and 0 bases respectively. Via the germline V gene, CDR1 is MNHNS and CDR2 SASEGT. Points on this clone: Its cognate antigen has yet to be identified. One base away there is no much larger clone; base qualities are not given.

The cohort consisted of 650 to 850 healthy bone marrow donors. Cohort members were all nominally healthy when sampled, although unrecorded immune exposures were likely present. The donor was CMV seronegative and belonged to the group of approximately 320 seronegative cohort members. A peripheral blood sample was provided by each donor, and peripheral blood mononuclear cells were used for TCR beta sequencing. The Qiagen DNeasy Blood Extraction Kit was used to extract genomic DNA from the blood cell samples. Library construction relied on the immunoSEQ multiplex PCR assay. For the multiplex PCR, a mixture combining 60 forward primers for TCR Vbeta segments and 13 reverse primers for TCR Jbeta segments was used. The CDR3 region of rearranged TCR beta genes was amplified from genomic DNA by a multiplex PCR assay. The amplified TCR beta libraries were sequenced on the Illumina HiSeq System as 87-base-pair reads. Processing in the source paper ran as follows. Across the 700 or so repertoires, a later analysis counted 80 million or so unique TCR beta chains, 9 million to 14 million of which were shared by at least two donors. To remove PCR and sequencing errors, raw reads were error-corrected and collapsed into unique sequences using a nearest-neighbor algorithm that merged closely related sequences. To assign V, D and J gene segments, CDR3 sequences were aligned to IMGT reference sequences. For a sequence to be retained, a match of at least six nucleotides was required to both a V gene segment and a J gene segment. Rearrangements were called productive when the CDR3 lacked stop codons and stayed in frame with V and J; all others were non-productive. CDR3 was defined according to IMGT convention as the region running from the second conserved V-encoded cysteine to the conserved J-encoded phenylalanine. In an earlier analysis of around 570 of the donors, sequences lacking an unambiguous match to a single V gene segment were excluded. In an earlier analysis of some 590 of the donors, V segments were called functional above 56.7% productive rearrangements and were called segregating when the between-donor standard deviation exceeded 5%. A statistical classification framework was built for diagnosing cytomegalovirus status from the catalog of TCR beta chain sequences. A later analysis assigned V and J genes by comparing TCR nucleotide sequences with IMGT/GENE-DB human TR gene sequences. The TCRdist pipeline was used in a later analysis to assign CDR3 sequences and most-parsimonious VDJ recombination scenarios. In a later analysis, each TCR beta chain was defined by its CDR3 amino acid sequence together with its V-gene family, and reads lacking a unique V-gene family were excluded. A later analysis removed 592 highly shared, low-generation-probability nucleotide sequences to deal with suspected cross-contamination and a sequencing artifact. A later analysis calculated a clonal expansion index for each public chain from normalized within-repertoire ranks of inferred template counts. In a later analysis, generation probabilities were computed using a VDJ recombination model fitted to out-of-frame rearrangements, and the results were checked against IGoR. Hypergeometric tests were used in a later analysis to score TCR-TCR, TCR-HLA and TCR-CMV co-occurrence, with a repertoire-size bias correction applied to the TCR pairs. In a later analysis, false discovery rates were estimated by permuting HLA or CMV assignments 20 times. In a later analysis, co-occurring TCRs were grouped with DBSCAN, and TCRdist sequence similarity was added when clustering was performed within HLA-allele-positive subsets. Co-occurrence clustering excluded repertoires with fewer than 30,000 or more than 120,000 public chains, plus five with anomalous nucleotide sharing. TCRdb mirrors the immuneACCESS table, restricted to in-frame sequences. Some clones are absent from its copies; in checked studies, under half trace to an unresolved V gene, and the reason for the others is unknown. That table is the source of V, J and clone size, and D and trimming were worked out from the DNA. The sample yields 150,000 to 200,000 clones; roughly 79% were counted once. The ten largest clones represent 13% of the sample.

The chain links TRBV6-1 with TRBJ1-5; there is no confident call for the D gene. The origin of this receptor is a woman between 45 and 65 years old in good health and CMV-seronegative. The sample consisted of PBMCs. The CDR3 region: CASRITDSNQPQHF. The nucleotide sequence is TGTGCCAGCAGGATAACTGATAGCAATCAGCCCCAGCATTTT.